The clone carrying this T cell receptor (beta chain) was picked up one time. What it recognizes is unknown. The authors ran a second PCR of 7 to 11 cycles using a sample-barcoded 5' primer and a J-beta primer mix. TCRdb independently ran MiXCR on the 5' RACE reads; one entry per CDR3 protein. The sample gives over 1,500,000 distinct CDR3 sequences, around half of which show up once; less than 2.5% is in the top ten. This entry is derived from a study of blood T cells in healthy people across ages. Study-wide findings and caveats: Naive T cell percentage strongly correlated with TCR beta diversity.

This CDR3 has 16 residues. Germline CDR1 is MGHDK and CDR2 is SYGVNS. Trimming took 4 bases from V and 10 from J, leaving 26 bases between them. The receptor comes from a woman aged 40 to 50 in good health. This chain links TRBV25-1 with TRBJ2-7; tentatively, D is TRBD2 (6 bases). The sequenced sample consisted of blood. The CDR3 bases are TGTGCCAGCAGTGGACGACTAGATCTTGGGAGGAGAGCCCAGTACTTC. Its protein is CASSGRLDLGRRAQYF.